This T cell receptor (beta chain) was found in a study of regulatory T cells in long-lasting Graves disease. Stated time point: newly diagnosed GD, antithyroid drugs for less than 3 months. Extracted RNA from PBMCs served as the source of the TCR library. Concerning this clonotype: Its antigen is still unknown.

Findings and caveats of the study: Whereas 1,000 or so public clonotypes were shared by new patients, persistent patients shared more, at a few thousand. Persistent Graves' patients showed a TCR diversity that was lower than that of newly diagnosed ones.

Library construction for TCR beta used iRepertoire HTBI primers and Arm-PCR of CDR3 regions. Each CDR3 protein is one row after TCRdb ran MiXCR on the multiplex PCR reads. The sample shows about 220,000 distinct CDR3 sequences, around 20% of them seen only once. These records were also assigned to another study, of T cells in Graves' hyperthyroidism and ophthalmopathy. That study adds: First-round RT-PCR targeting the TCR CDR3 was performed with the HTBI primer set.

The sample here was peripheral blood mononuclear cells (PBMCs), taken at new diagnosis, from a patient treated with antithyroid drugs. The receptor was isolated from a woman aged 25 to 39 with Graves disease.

The DNA of the CDR3 is TGTGCCAGTAGTATGGGGGGACTAGCGGGAGTCTACAATGAGCAGTTCTTC. As protein: CASSMGGLAGVYNEQFF. The chain combines TRBV19 with TRBJ2-1; 14 nucleotides match TRBD2. The trim removed 3 bases at V and 3 bases at J, leaving 4 bases unmatched. This CDR3 has 17 residues. Germline loops: CDR1 LNHDA, CDR2 SQIVND (reference sequence).